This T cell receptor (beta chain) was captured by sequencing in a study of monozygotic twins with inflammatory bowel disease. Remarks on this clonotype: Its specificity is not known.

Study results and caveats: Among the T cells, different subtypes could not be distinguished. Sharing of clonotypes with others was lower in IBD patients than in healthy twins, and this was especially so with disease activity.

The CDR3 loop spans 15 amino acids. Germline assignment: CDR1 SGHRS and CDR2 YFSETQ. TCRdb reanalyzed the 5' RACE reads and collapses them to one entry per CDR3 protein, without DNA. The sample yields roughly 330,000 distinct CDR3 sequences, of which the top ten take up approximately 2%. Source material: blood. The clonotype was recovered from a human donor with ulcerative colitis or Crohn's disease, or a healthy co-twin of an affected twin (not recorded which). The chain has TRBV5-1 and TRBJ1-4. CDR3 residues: CASSFRTSDNEKLFF.